A single sample gave rise to the 13 T cell receptor beta chains below, sequenced in a study of cytotoxic CD8 clonotypes in ibrutinib-treated CLL. The table came from immunoSEQ multiplex PCR; TCRdb's copy has only in-frame clones and leaves some out. The sample comprises 150,000 or so clones, approximately 77% of which are singletons, and roughly 2% rests with the top ten. The specimen was PBMCs, collected after 12 months of ibrutinib treatment. The receptor set was obtained from a human donor with chronic lymphocytic leukemia.

This chain links TRBV14 with TRBJ1-2, with 8 bases identical to TRBD1. The V gene end was trimmed by 0 bases and the J gene end by 5 bases; junction bases not matched to a gene: 2. The germline V gene encodes CDR1 SGHDN and CDR2 FVKESK. The CDR3 sequence is 14 residues long. The CDR3 region is CASSQDYRGYGYTF. The DNA for the CDR3 is TGTGCCAGCAGCCAAGATTACAGGGGGTATGGCTACACCTTC. The complete variable domain, with remaining parts taken from reference TRBV14 and TRBJ1-2, reads EAGVTQFPSHSVIEKGQTVTLRCDPISGHDNLYWYRRVMGKEIKFLLHFVKESKQDESGMPNNRFLAERTGGTYSTLKVQPAELEDSGVYFCASSQDYRGYGYTFGSGTRLTVV.

A few counts support this clone. The V and J genes are TRBV10-1 and TRBJ2-7; D could derive from TRBD1 or TRBD2 (5 bases each). CDR3 size: 15 residues. Germline V gives CDR1 WNHNN, CDR2 SYGVQD (reference sequence). The germline V and J ends were trimmed by 0 bases and 6 bases, with 15 bases remaining between them. This CDR3 is CASSESGVEPIEQYF. The CDR3 nucleotides read TGCGCCAGCAGTGAGTCGGGGGTGGAGCCGATCGAGCAGTACTTC.

The V and J genes are TRBV19 and TRBJ1-4; 9 nucleotides line up with TRBD1. The CDR3 consists of 12 residues. The ends lost 5 bases at V and 14 bases at J; junction bases unmatched: 6. The V gene's germline CDR1 is LNHDA and CDR2 SQIVND (reference sequence). The CDR3 protein is CASSLQGAELFF. CDR3 DNA: TGTGCCAGTAGTCTACAGGGGGCAGAGCTGTTTTTT. The whole variable domain, remainder taken from reference TRBV19 and TRBJ1-4, is DGGITQSPKYLFRKEGQNVTLSCEQNLNHDAMYWYRQDPGQGLRLIYYSQIVNDFQKGDIAEGYSVSREKKESFPLTVTSAQKNPTAFYLCASSLQGAELFFGSGTQLSVL.

The V gene is TRBV27, the J gene TRBJ2-7, with D possibly being TRBD2 (6 bases). Trimming removed 0 bases from V and 3 bases from J, with 15 bases in between. The CDR3 length is 16 residues. CDR1 and CDR2 from the germline V gene are MNHEY and SMNVEV (reference sequence). This CDR3 reads CASSLSLIAASYEQYF. CDR3 nucleotide sequence: TGTGCCAGCAGTTTATCGTTAATAGCGGCCAGCTACGAGCAGTACTTC.

This chain joins TRBV4-1 and TRBJ1-4, with TRBD1 matching over 7 bases. Germline loops: CDR1 MGHRA, CDR2 YSYEKL. The ends lost 3 bases at V and 2 bases at J; junction bases unmatched: 3. The CDR3 is 15 amino acids. This chain's CDR3 is CASSQWTGTNEKLFF. The CDR3 DNA follows: TGCGCCAGCAGCCAGTGGACAGGTACTAATGAAAAACTGTTTTTT.

As DNA, the CDR3 is TGTGCCAGCAAGTACGGGCAGAGGGATTCACCCCTCCACTTT. Translation: CASKYGQRDSPLHF. This rearrangement joins TRBV2 to TRBJ1-6; D is unresolved. The CDR3 is 14 amino acids. V lost 7 bases, J lost 8 bases, and 15 bases lay in between. CDR1 is SNHLY and CDR2 is FYNNEI in the germline V gene.

The rearrangement links TRBV27 to TRBJ2-7; the D call may be TRBD1 or TRBD2 (5 bases each). The length of the CDR3 is 15 residues. Between the trimmed V and J ends, which lost 4 bases and 1 base, there was a span of 14 bases. Germline V gene lookup returns CDR1 MNHEY and CDR2 SMNVEV (reference sequence). Here the CDR3 reads CASSSFRDGSYEQYF. The CDR3 DNA reads TGTGCCAGCAGTTCCTTCCGGGACGGATCCTACGAGCAGTACTTC.

The J gene is TRBJ1-1, the V gene TRBV19; D remains unclear. The CDR3 runs to 14 residues. Germline values: CDR1 LNHDA, CDR2 SQIVND (reference sequence). V was clipped by 0 bases and J by 1 base, with 6 bases between them. This chain's CDR3 is CASSIEGGNTEAFF. The CDR3 DNA reads as TGTGCCAGTAGTATAGAAGGAGGGAACACTGAAGCTTTCTTT.

This chain uses TRBV7-2 with TRBJ2-5; D is unresolved. V was clipped by 5 bases and J by 0 bases, with 7 bases between them. Germline V gene lookup returns CDR1 SGHTA and CDR2 FQGNSA. There are 13 residues in the CDR3. CDR3 nucleotide sequence: TGTGCCAGCAGCCCCCCGGACCAAGAGACCCAGTACTTC. This translates into CASSPPDQETQYF.

This clone appeared once. V and J are TRBV4-1 and TRBJ2-7; 9 bases map to TRBD1. The CDR3 loop spans 15 amino acids. Per the germline V gene, CDR1 is MGHRA and CDR2 is YSYEKL. V lost 2 bases and J lost 3; bases outside the gene matches: 5. CDR3 in amino acids: CASSQPGQGVYEQYF. As DNA, the CDR3 is TGCGCCAGCAGCCAACCGGGACAGGGCGTCTACGAGCAGTACTTC.

V usage is TRBV11-2 and J usage is TRBJ1-1; tentatively, D is TRBD1 (5 bases). The CDR3 sequence is 13 residues long. Looked up from germline, CDR1 is SGHAT and CDR2 is FQNNGV. The V end was cut by 8 bases, the J end by 1 base, with 11 bases between. The CDR3 sequence is CASGTQGNTEAFF. CDR3 bases: TGTGCCAGCGGAACCCAGGGGAACACTGAAGCTTTCTTT.

The CDR3 sequence is CASSRSGIPEAFF. DNA for the CDR3: TGTGCCAGCAGCCGAAGCGGGATCCCTGAAGCTTTCTTT. This chain joins TRBV7-3 and TRBJ1-1; D ambiguous. The CDR3 runs to 13 residues. The V gene's germline CDR1 is SGHTA and CDR2 FQGTGA. With 5 bases removed from V and 6 bases from J, the gap between germline ends came to 13 bases.

The CDR3 reads CASSTYPGQGANGYTF. CDR3 sequence (DNA): TGCGCCAGCAGCACCTATCCGGGACAGGGGGCGAATGGCTACACCTTC. The chain carries TRBV5-1 and TRBJ1-2; 12 bases line up with TRBD1. Germline V gene data show CDR1 as SGHRS and CDR2 as YFSETQ. The CDR3 length is 16 residues. With 4 bases clipped from V and 6 bases from J, the junction kept 10 bases outside the gene matches.